Following are 22 T cell receptor beta chains from one sample sequenced in a study of OX40 agonist ivuxolimab in advanced cancers. Clones were read by immunoSEQ multiplex PCR, and TCRdb kept only the in-frame ones, dropping some. The sample includes about 73,000 clones, 85% to 90% seen only once; the top ten take about 0.8%. The material sequenced was CD4+ or CD8+ T cells sorted from blood, taken in a trial of the OX40 agonist ivuxolimab. All receptors derive from an adult with an advanced solid tumor such as melanoma, head and neck, liver or kidney cancer.

This chain connects TRBV2 to TRBJ2-5; maybe TRBD2 (5 bases). Trimming cost V 7 bases and J 4 bases, with 13 bases left between them. This CDR3 comprises 13 residues. In germline, CDR1 is SNHLY, CDR2 FYNNEI. The CDR3, as DNA: TGTGCCAGCACCAGAGAGGGTGCAGAGACCCAGTACTTC. It codes for CASTREGAETQYF. Full variable domain (rest looked up from reference TRBV2 and TRBJ2-5): EPEVTQTPSHQVTQMGQEVILRCVPISNHLYFYWYRQILGQKVEFLVSFYNNEISEKSEIFDDQFSVERPDGSNFTLKIRSTKLEDSAMYFCASTREGAETQYFGPGTRLLVL.

The sample holds one count of this clone. The chain has TRBV7-6 and TRBJ2-3; 9 bases agree with TRBD2. Per the germline V gene, CDR1 is SGHVS and CDR2 is FNYEAQ. CDR3 length: 14 residues. The ends lost 0 bases at V and 11 bases at J; junction bases unmatched: 6. In DNA form, the CDR3 reads TGTGCCAGCAGCTTAGCTGTAACTAGCGGGTTGCAGTATTTT. The encoded protein is CASSLAVTSGLQYF.

The chain carries TRBV6-5 and TRBJ1-2; a possible D gene is TRBD1 (5 bases). Per the germline V gene, CDR1 is MNHEY and CDR2 is SVGAGI. Trimming left V 6 bases short and J 7 bases short, with 15 bases between. This CDR3 has 13 amino acids. The CDR3 loop reads CASRTGGSAGYTF. In DNA, the CDR3 is TGTGCCAGCAGGACGGGGGGTTCGGCTGGCTACACCTTC.

The chain links TRBV27 to TRBJ2-1; 13 bases map to TRBD2. This CDR3 has 19 residues. After removal of 4 bases from V and 2 bases from J, the junction contained 11 bases not matched to a gene. Germline-derived CDR1 and CDR2 are MNHEY and SMNVEV (reference sequence). The CDR3 sequence is CASSSALRTSGGPYNEQFF. CDR3 nucleotide sequence: TGTGCCAGCAGTTCAGCCCTCCGGACTAGCGGGGGACCCTACAATGAGCAGTTCTTC.

The chain couples TRBV9 to TRBJ1-6; 7 bases align to TRBD1. With 4 bases clipped from V and 7 bases from J, the junction kept 5 bases outside the gene matches. The CDR3 has 14 amino acids. Germline CDR1 is SGDLS and CDR2 is YYNGEE. The CDR3 sequence is CASSPRDRNSPLHF. The CDR3 DNA sequence: TGTGCCAGCAGCCCCCGGGACAGAAATTCACCCCTCCACTTT.

This CDR3 is CASSFGTSWGAFF. The CDR3 coding sequence is TGTGCCAGCAGCTTCGGGACATCCTGGGGAGCTTTCTTT. The chain uses TRBV5-8 and TRBJ1-1, with D perhaps TRBD1 (6 bases). Germline lookup yields CDR1 SGHTS and CDR2 YDEGEE. The CDR3 loop spans 13 amino acids. Trimming removed 2 bases from V and 10 bases from J, with 15 bases in between.

This clone was detected only a few times. The chain carries TRBV19 and TRBJ1-3, with a weak D call TRBD1 (6 bases). V was shortened by 3 bases and J by 3 bases, with 9 bases between the two germline ends. Per the germline V gene, CDR1 is LNHDA and CDR2 is SQIVND (reference sequence). The CDR3 consists of 14 residues. The chain's CDR3 is CASSISGDGNTIYF. The CDR3 bases are TGTGCCAGTAGTATTTCAGGGGATGGAAACACCATATATTTT.

V is TRBV7-3 and J is TRBJ1-1; D gene unclear. The CDR3 is 13 residues long. V dropped 3 bases and J dropped 3 bases, with 8 bases sitting between them. CDR1 is SGHTA and CDR2 is FQGTGA in the germline V gene. The CDR3 region is CASSLREDTEAFF. In DNA form, the CDR3 reads TGTGCCAGCAGCTTGAGGGAAGACACTGAAGCTTTCTTT.

The gene calls are TRBV7-2 and TRBJ2-3, with TRBD1 matching over 11 bases. V lost 4 bases to trimming and J lost 6 bases; unmatched junction nucleotides: 6. Germline loops: CDR1 SGHTA, CDR2 FQGNSA. CDR3 length equals 15 residues. CDR3 sequence: CASSSRTGGMDTQYF. CDR3 bases: TGTGCCAGCAGCTCAAGGACAGGGGGCATGGATACGCAGTATTTT.

The V and J genes are TRBV4-2 and TRBJ2-1; D is possibly TRBD1 (6 bases). This CDR3 has 16 residues. Trimming took 0 bases from V and 3 from J, leaving 12 bases between them. Per the germline V gene, CDR1 is LGHNA and CDR2 is YNFKEQ. CDR3 amino acids: CASSQDAGVNYNEQFF. DNA of the CDR3: TGTGCCAGCAGCCAAGATGCAGGGGTGAACTACAATGAGCAGTTCTTC.

Only a few counts were recorded for this clone. The V gene is TRBV14, the J gene TRBJ1-1, with a weak D call TRBD1 (5 bases). V shed 1 base and J shed 4 bases, with 13 bases lying between them. Germline V gene lookup returns CDR1 SGHDN and CDR2 FVKESK. This CDR3 comprises 15 residues. The chain's CDR3 is CASSQAILGPTEAFF. In DNA, the CDR3 is TGTGCCAGCAGCCAAGCGATTCTGGGGCCCACTGAAGCTTTCTTT.

This chain uses TRBV10-1 with TRBJ2-1; no firm D call. The CDR3 sequence is 12 residues long. The germline V gene has CDR1 WNHNN and CDR2 SYGVQD (reference sequence). V dropped 2 bases and J dropped 8 bases, with 7 bases sitting between them. For the CDR3, the DNA is TGCGCCAGCAGTGAGCGCTTGGATGAGCAGTTCTTC. Its translation is CASSERLDEQFF.

The V gene is TRBV19, the J gene TRBJ1-5, with D unclear. The CDR3 totals 16 residues. Germline loops: CDR1 LNHDA, CDR2 SQIVND (reference sequence). V was pared by 4 bases and J by 8 bases, with 21 bases between. DNA of the CDR3: TGTGCCAGTAGTAAAAGGGATGCTAAACCCCTAGAGCCCCAGCATTTT. Its translation is CASSKRDAKPLEPQHF.

The chain employs TRBV6-1 and TRBJ2-5; tentatively, D is TRBD1 or TRBD2 (6 bases each). Germline CDR1 is MNHNS and CDR2 is SASEGT. Trimming took off 0 bases at V and 6 bases at J, with 14 bases between the two ends. The CDR3 runs to 15 residues. The CDR3 nucleotides read TGTGCCAGCAGTGAAGCCCAAGGGGGGCCCCAGACCCAGTACTTC. This gives the protein CASSEAQGGPQTQYF.

V and J are TRBV7-8 and TRBJ2-3, with D unresolved. Trimming took 8 bases from V and 6 from J, leaving 18 bases between them. The CDR3 sequence is 14 residues long. The germline V gene encodes CDR1 SGHVS and CDR2 FQNEAQ. Written as DNA, the CDR3 is TGTGCCAGCCTCCGGCTAATGACGGCCGATACGCAGTATTTT. It yields the protein CASLRLMTADTQYF. The whole variable domain, filled in from reference TRBV7-8 and TRBJ2-3, reads GAGVSQSPRYKVAKRGQDVALRCDPISGHVSLFWYQQALGQGPEFLTYFQNEAQLDKSGLPSDRFFAERPEGSVSTLKIQRTQQEDSAVYLCASLRLMTADTQYFGPGTRLTVL.

This clone was recorded a few times. The genes are TRBV6-5 and TRBJ1-5; D not resolved. The CDR3 length is 12 residues. Germline loops: CDR1 MNHEY, CDR2 SVGAGI. Trimming removed 11 bases from V and 1 base from J, with 9 bases in between. The CDR3 loop is CAYARSNQPQHF. The CDR3 nucleotides read TGTGCCTACGCTCGGAGCAATCAGCCCCAGCATTTT.

The chain recombines TRBV30 with TRBJ2-2; no definite D call. The CDR3 has 11 amino acids. V dropped 2 bases and J dropped 4 bases, with 2 bases sitting between them. Germline assignment: CDR1 GTSNPN and CDR2 SVGIG (reference sequence). In DNA, the CDR3 is TGTGCCTGGAGTCGCACCGGGGAGCTGTTTTTT. It codes for CAWSRTGELFF.

Here the CDR3 DNA reads TGTGCCAGCAGTGTGGGATCGGGGGGCTACACCTTC. It yields the protein CASSVGSGGYTF. J is TRBJ1-2 and V is TRBV2; D ambiguous. Trimming removed 4 bases at V and 8 bases at J, with 11 bases between. The CDR3 is 12 residues long. Germline V lookup: CDR1 SNHLY, CDR2 FYNNEI.

J is TRBJ2-7 and V is TRBV9; TRBD2 matches at 10 bases. CDR3 length: 16 residues. CDR1 and CDR2 from the germline V gene are SGDLS and YYNGEE. The junction had 12 bases not matched to a gene; V was cut back by 2 bases and J by 7 bases. CDR3 sequence reads: CASSVGSSGSSGEQYF. In DNA, the CDR3 is TGTGCCAGCAGCGTCGGCTCTAGCGGGAGTTCGGGGGAGCAGTACTTC.

Here the CDR3 DNA reads TGTGCCAGCACGGGGACAGGGAATCAGCCCCAGCATTTT. Its translation is CASTGTGNQPQHF. The gene calls are TRBV2 and TRBJ1-5, with 9 bases identical to TRBD1. The length of the CDR3 is 13 residues. The ends lost 7 bases at V and 4 bases at J; junction bases unmatched: 2. Looked up from germline, CDR1 is SNHLY and CDR2 is FYNNEI.

The chain has TRBV27 and TRBJ2-5, with 11 bases aligning to TRBD2. Germline-derived CDR1 and CDR2 are MNHEY and SMNVEV (reference sequence). The V segment lost 6 bases and the J segment 5 bases; nucleotides outside the gene matches: 5. The CDR3 has 14 residues. As DNA, the CDR3 is TGTGCCAGCAGACTAGCGGGAGTCAGGGAGACCCAGTACTTC. Translating it yields CASRLAGVRETQYF.

The chain employs TRBV19 and TRBJ2-2; D perhaps matches TRBD2 (6 bases). This CDR3 region has 16 residues. Germline V gene data show CDR1 as LNHDA and CDR2 as SQIVND (reference sequence). Trimming removed 5 bases from V and 2 bases from J, with 15 bases in between. CDR3 protein: CASSPRGSHNTGELFF. As DNA, the CDR3 is TGTGCCAGTAGTCCCCGGGGGAGCCACAACACCGGGGAGCTGTTTTTT. The full variable domain, rest sourced from reference TRBV19 and TRBJ2-2, is DGGITQSPKYLFRKEGQNVTLSCEQNLNHDAMYWYRQDPGQGLRLIYYSQIVNDFQKGDIAEGYSVSREKKESFPLTVTSAQKNPTAFYLCASSPRGSHNTGELFFGEGSRLTVL.